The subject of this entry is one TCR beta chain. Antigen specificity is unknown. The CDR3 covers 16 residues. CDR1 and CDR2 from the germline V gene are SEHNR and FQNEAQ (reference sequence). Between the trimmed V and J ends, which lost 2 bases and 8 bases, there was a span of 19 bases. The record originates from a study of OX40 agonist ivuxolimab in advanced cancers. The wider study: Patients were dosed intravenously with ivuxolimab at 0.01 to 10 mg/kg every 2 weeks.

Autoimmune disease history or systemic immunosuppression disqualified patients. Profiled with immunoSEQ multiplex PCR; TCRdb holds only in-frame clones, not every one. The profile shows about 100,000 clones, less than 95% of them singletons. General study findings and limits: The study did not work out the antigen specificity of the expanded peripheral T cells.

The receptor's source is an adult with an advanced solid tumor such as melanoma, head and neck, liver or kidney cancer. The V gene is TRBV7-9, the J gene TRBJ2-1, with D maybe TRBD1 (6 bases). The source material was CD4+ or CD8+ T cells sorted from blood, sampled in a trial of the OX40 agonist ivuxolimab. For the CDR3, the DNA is TGTGCCAGCAGCTTACCTTGGGGGCCCCAGTTGGATGAGCAGTTCTTC. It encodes CASSLPWGPQLDEQFF.